This is a list of T cell receptor beta chains from one sample in a study of blood T cell repertoires in COVID-19. Libraries were prepared by immunoSEQ multiplex PCR; TCRdb keeps only in-frame clonotypes and omits some of them. The repertoire holds 90,000 to 130,000 clones, with 80% to 90% as singletons. The sequencing sample was made of peripheral blood. These receptors originate from a woman between 55 and 75 years old with acute or convalescent COVID-19. The CDR3 runs from the conserved cysteine through the conserved F or W. Each record gives: D gene, J gene, V gene, clone size, CDR3 DNA, CDR3 protein. The D gene is left open where the match is weak. For some rows the clone size is stated as once, few or many, or as a class when expanded; others skip it.

d_gene: -; j_gene: TRBJ2-1; v_gene: TRBV11-3; abundance: -; CDR3nt: TGTGCCAGCAGCTTAGTCGGGGGATATGAGCAGTTCTTC; CDR3aa: CASSLVGGYEQFF
d_gene: -; j_gene: TRBJ1-1; v_gene: TRBV5-1; abundance: -; CDR3nt: TGCGCCAGCAGCGGTAACAGGGATACTGAAGCTTTCTTT; CDR3aa: CASSGNRDTEAFF
d_gene: -; j_gene: TRBJ1-2; v_gene: TRBV6-1; abundance: -; CDR3nt: TGTGCCAGCAGTGACCCGAGTAAGAGAGGAACGTCAAGAGGCTACACCTTC; CDR3aa: CASSDPSKRGTSRGYTF
d_gene: TRBD1; j_gene: TRBJ1-6; v_gene: TRBV5-1; abundance: -; CDR3nt: TGCGCCAGCAGCCCAGACAGGGGGCGTTCACCCCTCCACTTT; CDR3aa: CASSPDRGRSPLHF
d_gene: TRBD1; j_gene: TRBJ2-1; v_gene: TRBV29-1; abundance: -; CDR3nt: TGCAGCGTTAGGGGCCGGGACAGGGTCCATGAGCAGTTCTTC; CDR3aa: CSVRGRDRVHEQFF
d_gene: -; j_gene: TRBJ2-7; v_gene: TRBV5-1; abundance: -; CDR3nt: TGCGCCAGCAGCTCCACTGCTTGGGCCAACGAGCAGTACTTC; CDR3aa: CASSSTAWANEQYF
d_gene: TRBD1; j_gene: TRBJ2-4; v_gene: TRBV7-2; abundance: -; CDR3nt: TGTGCCAGCAGCACGGGACAGTTCAAAAACATTCAGTACTTC; CDR3aa: CASSTGQFKNIQYF
d_gene: -; j_gene: TRBJ1-6; v_gene: TRBV9; abundance: -; CDR3nt: TGTGCCAGCAGCGTAGCAGGTTCACCCCTCCACTTT; CDR3aa: CASSVAGSPLHF
d_gene: TRBD1; j_gene: TRBJ2-7; v_gene: TRBV9; abundance: once; CDR3nt: TGTGCCAGCAGCCCGTACCCCGGGACAGGGAACTACGAGCAGTACTTC; CDR3aa: CASSPYPGTGNYEQYF
d_gene: -; j_gene: TRBJ2-5; v_gene: TRBV7-2; abundance: -; CDR3nt: TGTGCCAGCAGCTTGGGGGGCCAAGAGACCCAGTACTTC; CDR3aa: CASSLGGQETQYF
d_gene: TRBD1; j_gene: TRBJ1-5; v_gene: TRBV19; abundance: -; CDR3nt: TGTGCCAGTGCGCTACAGGGGAATCAGCCCCAGCATTTT; CDR3aa: CASALQGNQPQHF
d_gene: TRBD1; j_gene: TRBJ2-4; v_gene: TRBV12-5; abundance: -; CDR3nt: TGTGCTAGTGGTCCCCTCACAGGGGAACTCGGGAACATTCAGTACTTC; CDR3aa: CASGPLTGELGNIQYF
d_gene: TRBD2; j_gene: TRBJ2-5; v_gene: TRBV7-2; abundance: -; CDR3nt: TGTGCCAGCAGCTTAGATGGGTTTAGCGGGGGAGGAGAGACCCAGTACTTC; CDR3aa: CASSLDGFSGGGETQYF
d_gene: -; j_gene: TRBJ1-1; v_gene: TRBV9; abundance: -; CDR3nt: TGTGCCAGCAGCAGGGGGACAGAAGCTTTCTTT; CDR3aa: CASSRGTEAFF
d_gene: -; j_gene: TRBJ1-1; v_gene: TRBV23-1; abundance: -; CDR3nt: TGCGCCAGCAGTCAATCATGGCACAGCTACATGAACACTGAAGCTTTCTTT; CDR3aa: CASSQSWHSYMNTEAFF
d_gene: -; j_gene: TRBJ2-7; v_gene: TRBV7-2; abundance: -; CDR3nt: TGTGCCAGCAGCTACCCGATCGAACAGGGGGGGTCCTCCTACGAGCAGTACTTC; CDR3aa: CASSYPIEQGGSSYEQYF
d_gene: -; j_gene: TRBJ1-1; v_gene: TRBV15; abundance: -; CDR3nt: TGTGCCACCAGCAGGACAGAGAACACTGAAGCTTTCTTT; CDR3aa: CATSRTENTEAFF
d_gene: -; j_gene: TRBJ2-7; v_gene: TRBV21-1; abundance: -; CDR3nt: TGTGCCAGCAGCAACCTTTCTCTGGGGGGGGTCGAGCAGTACTTC; CDR3aa: CASSNLSLGGVEQYF
d_gene: TRBD1; j_gene: TRBJ2-7; v_gene: TRBV7-2; abundance: few; CDR3nt: TGTGCCAGCAGCTTAGCGCTCGGCAGGGGGAACGAGCAGTACTTC; CDR3aa: CASSLALGRGNEQYF
d_gene: -; j_gene: TRBJ2-5; v_gene: TRBV2; abundance: few; CDR3nt: TGTGCCAGCAGTCCCCAGCGAACTTCAGAGACCCAGTACTTC; CDR3aa: CASSPQRTSETQYF
d_gene: TRBD1; j_gene: TRBJ1-1; v_gene: TRBV23-1; abundance: -; CDR3nt: TGCGCCAGCCGTTCAGGGGGCAGGAACACTGAAGCTTTCTTT; CDR3aa: CASRSGGRNTEAFF
d_gene: -; j_gene: TRBJ2-3; v_gene: TRBV14; abundance: -; CDR3nt: TGTGCCAGCAGCCAAGATAGCACGCAGTATTTT; CDR3aa: CASSQDSTQYF
d_gene: -; j_gene: TRBJ2-7; v_gene: TRBV5-1; abundance: -; CDR3nt: TGCGCCAGCAGCTGGAGGGGAACGTCCTACGAGCAGTACTTC; CDR3aa: CASSWRGTSYEQYF
d_gene: -; j_gene: TRBJ1-6; v_gene: TRBV19; abundance: -; CDR3nt: TGTGCCAGTAGTACCGGCGACAGGACCTATAATTCACCCCTCCACTTT; CDR3aa: CASSTGDRTYNSPLHF
d_gene: -; j_gene: TRBJ1-3; v_gene: TRBV6-5; abundance: -; CDR3nt: TGTGCCAGCAGTTACGGGGGACTCTCTGGAAACACCATATATTTT; CDR3aa: CASSYGGLSGNTIYF
d_gene: -; j_gene: TRBJ2-7; v_gene: TRBV5-1; abundance: -; CDR3nt: TGCGCCAGCAGCTCACCGGGACAACCCTACGAGCAGTACTTC; CDR3aa: CASSSPGQPYEQYF
d_gene: -; j_gene: TRBJ1-5; v_gene: TRBV6-6; abundance: -; CDR3nt: TGTGCCAGCAGTTACCCAGACAGACCCAATCAGCCCCAGCATTTT; CDR3aa: CASSYPDRPNQPQHF
d_gene: -; j_gene: TRBJ2-7; v_gene: TRBV19; abundance: -; CDR3nt: TGTGCCAGTAGTATTGATTCAAGTAGACTGCAGTACTTC; CDR3aa: CASSIDSSRLQYF
d_gene: -; j_gene: TRBJ2-5; v_gene: TRBV6-5; abundance: -; CDR3nt: TGTGCCAGCAGTTCGACAGATTTGTACAGTTCCCAGTACTTC; CDR3aa: CASSSTDLYSSQYF
d_gene: -; j_gene: TRBJ1-1; v_gene: TRBV5-4; abundance: -; CDR3nt: TGTGCCAGCAGCCTCCCGACAGGGAACACTGAAGCTTTCTTT; CDR3aa: CASSLPTGNTEAFF
d_gene: TRBD2; j_gene: TRBJ2-7; v_gene: TRBV3-1/TRBV3-2; abundance: -; CDR3nt: TGTGCCAGCAGCCACAAGAGCGCCGGGACTAGCGGGTCCTACTACGAGCAGTACTTC; CDR3aa: CASSHKSAGTSGSYYEQYF
d_gene: TRBD1; j_gene: TRBJ1-5; v_gene: TRBV6-1; abundance: -; CDR3nt: TGTGCCAGCAGTGAAGGGACAGGGTTGGGTCAGCCCCAGCATTTT; CDR3aa: CASSEGTGLGQPQHF
d_gene: TRBD2; j_gene: TRBJ2-1; v_gene: TRBV27; abundance: -; CDR3nt: TGTGCCAGCAGTCTCAGACTAGCCGCTGAGCAGTTCTTC; CDR3aa: CASSLRLAAEQFF
d_gene: -; j_gene: TRBJ2-2; v_gene: TRBV11-2; abundance: -; CDR3nt: TGTGCCAGCAGCTTCCCAGGGGACGGAAACACCGGGGAGCTGTTTTTT; CDR3aa: CASSFPGDGNTGELFF
d_gene: -; j_gene: TRBJ1-2; v_gene: TRBV29-1; abundance: -; CDR3nt: TGCAGCGTTGACTCTCCAGGGGAACGAGCCTATGGCTACACCTTC; CDR3aa: CSVDSPGERAYGYTF
d_gene: TRBD2; j_gene: TRBJ2-2; v_gene: TRBV7-9; abundance: -; CDR3nt: TGTGCCAGCAGCTTTAGTGCGGGGGGAACGACCGGGGAGCTGTTTTTT; CDR3aa: CASSFSAGGTTGELFF
d_gene: -; j_gene: TRBJ2-3; v_gene: TRBV12-1; abundance: -; CDR3nt: TGTGCCAGCAGCTACTCCGGGACTAGCGGGGGGGGCACAGATACGCAGTATTTT; CDR3aa: CASSYSGTSGGGTDTQYF
d_gene: TRBD1; j_gene: TRBJ1-2; v_gene: TRBV5-5; abundance: -; CDR3nt: TGTGCCAGCAGCCCGAACAGGGGAAACTATGGCTACACCTTC; CDR3aa: CASSPNRGNYGYTF
d_gene: TRBD1; j_gene: TRBJ1-1; v_gene: TRBV5-1; abundance: -; CDR3nt: TGCGCCAGCAGCGGTGGGACAGGGGCTCGGAACACTGAAGCTTTCTTT; CDR3aa: CASSGGTGARNTEAFF
d_gene: TRBD1; j_gene: TRBJ2-6; v_gene: TRBV19; abundance: -; CDR3nt: TGTGCCAGTAGTATCGGGGTTAGGGGGCGATCCGGGGCCAACGTCCTGACTTTC; CDR3aa: CASSIGVRGRSGANVLTF
d_gene: -; j_gene: TRBJ1-5; v_gene: TRBV6-1; abundance: -; CDR3nt: TGTGCCAGCAGTGGACTGGGGGCGGTTTATAGCAATCAGCCCCAGCATTTT; CDR3aa: CASSGLGAVYSNQPQHF
d_gene: TRBD1; j_gene: TRBJ2-2; v_gene: TRBV7-2; abundance: -; CDR3nt: TGTGCCAGCAGCCCCAGGGGGTTAGCCTCCGGGGAGCTGTTTTTT; CDR3aa: CASSPRGLASGELFF
d_gene: -; j_gene: TRBJ1-2; v_gene: TRBV7-9; abundance: -; CDR3nt: TGTGCCAGCAGCGCCGACCTCGGGCCCAGGGGAGGCTACACCTTC; CDR3aa: CASSADLGPRGGYTF
d_gene: TRBD2; j_gene: TRBJ2-7; v_gene: TRBV12-3/TRBV12-4; abundance: -; CDR3nt: TGTGCCAGCACCCCGGGGGGGGGCCTCGAGCAGTACTTC; CDR3aa: CASTPGGGLEQYF
d_gene: -; j_gene: TRBJ1-1; v_gene: TRBV2; abundance: -; CDR3nt: TGTGCCAGCCAGCCAGGCACTGAAGCTTTCTTT; CDR3aa: CASQPGTEAFF
d_gene: -; j_gene: TRBJ1-5; v_gene: TRBV12-5; abundance: -; CDR3nt: TGTGCTAGTGGTTTGGTCTTGGCATCTGATAGCAATCAGCCCCAGCATTTT; CDR3aa: CASGLVLASDSNQPQHF
d_gene: -; j_gene: TRBJ1-1; v_gene: TRBV4-3; abundance: -; CDR3nt: TGCGCCAGCAGCCAAGACAGGGAGGTAAACACTGAAGCTTTCTTT; CDR3aa: CASSQDREVNTEAFF
d_gene: TRBD1; j_gene: TRBJ2-5; v_gene: TRBV7-2; abundance: once; CDR3nt: TGTGCCAGCAGCAAAGGGGGCTCGACCGGGACCCAGTACTTC; CDR3aa: CASSKGGSTGTQYF
d_gene: TRBD2; j_gene: TRBJ2-7; v_gene: TRBV4-2; abundance: -; CDR3nt: TGTGCCAGCAGCCACGGAGGGATGAGCGGGGGCCCCTCCGAGCAGTACTTC; CDR3aa: CASSHGGMSGGPSEQYF
d_gene: -; j_gene: TRBJ2-6; v_gene: TRBV9; abundance: -; CDR3nt: TGTGCCAGCAGCCCCTCTGGGGCCTCCTCTGGGGCCAACGTCCTGACTTTC; CDR3aa: CASSPSGASSGANVLTF
d_gene: -; j_gene: TRBJ1-4; v_gene: TRBV10-3; abundance: -; CDR3nt: TGTGCCACCAATCCAGGGGAAGGCGAAAAACTGTTTTTT; CDR3aa: CATNPGEGEKLFF